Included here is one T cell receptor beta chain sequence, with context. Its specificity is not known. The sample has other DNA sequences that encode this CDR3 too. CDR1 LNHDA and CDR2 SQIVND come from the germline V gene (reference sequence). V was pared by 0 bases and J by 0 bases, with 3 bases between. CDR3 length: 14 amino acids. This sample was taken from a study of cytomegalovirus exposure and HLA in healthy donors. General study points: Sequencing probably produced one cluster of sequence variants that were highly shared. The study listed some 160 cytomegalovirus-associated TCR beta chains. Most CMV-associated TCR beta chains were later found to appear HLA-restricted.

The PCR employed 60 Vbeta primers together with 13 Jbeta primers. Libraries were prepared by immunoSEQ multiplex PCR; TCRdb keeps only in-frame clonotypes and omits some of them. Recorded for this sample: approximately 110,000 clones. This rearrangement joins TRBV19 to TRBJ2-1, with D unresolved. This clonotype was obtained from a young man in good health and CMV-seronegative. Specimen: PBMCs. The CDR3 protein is CASSIDSSYNEQFF. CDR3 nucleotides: TGTGCCAGTAGTATAGATAGCTCCTACAATGAGCAGTTCTTC.